This T cell receptor beta chain was obtained from a study of blood T cell repertoires in COVID-19. The overall study: Sites in the United States, Italy and Spain provided acute and convalescent COVID-19 samples. From T cells, B-cell-depleted T cells, or PBMCs came the material, which was cDNA or gDNA.

The authors' processing: Using reference gene primer amplification, nucleated cell counts were estimated. Repertoires were generated with immunoSEQ multiplex PCR, while TCRdb's copy carries only in-frame clones and drops some. V and J calls and clone size come straight from that table; D and trimming were deduced from the DNA. The sample has 300,000 to 350,000 clones; 75% to 90% are singletons. The V end lost 5 bases, the J end lost 7 bases, and 9 bases lay between the germline ends. Germline V lookup: CDR1 GTSNPN, CDR2 SVGIG (reference sequence). The CDR3 extends over 12 amino acids. V and J are TRBV30 and TRBJ1-6; D is unresolved. This clonotype was sampled from a man between 18 and 35 years old with active or convalescent COVID-19. The sample taken for sequencing was peripheral blood. CDR3 sequence reads: CAWVDGNSPLHF. CDR3 coding DNA: TGTGCCTGGGTTGACGGGAATTCACCCCTCCACTTT.